This TCR beta chain was found in a study of blood T cells in healthy people across ages. Study information: For every two T cells, template switching captured about one barcoded beta molecule.

Germline assignment: CDR1 SGHAT and CDR2 FQNNGV. V was pared by 4 bases and J by 1 base, with 7 bases of the junction left unmatched. This CDR3 has 16 residues. Primed by a sample-barcoded 5' primer and a J-beta primer mix, a second PCR proceeded for roughly 7 to 12 cycles. Each sample provided no less than 2.5 million CDR3-containing paired-end reads. TCRdb re-called the 5' RACE reads with MiXCR, one entry per CDR3 protein. The data hold more than 1.4 million distinct CDR3 sequences, with approximately 40% observed a single time. Isolated per sample were at least 6.5 million PBMCs. The receptor comes from a woman aged 18 to 35 in good health. The J gene is TRBJ2-3, the V gene TRBV11-2; 8 bases align to TRBD2. Sequenced material: blood. In nucleotides, the CDR3 is TGTGCCAGCAGCTCCGGGACTAGACTGCGCACAGATACGCAGTATTTT. Its translation: CASSSGTRLRTDTQYF.